These T cell receptor beta chains were read from a single sample in a study of human T cells and chemical hapten exposure. TCRdb reprocessed the RACE reads via MiXCR and lists one record per CDR3 protein. The sample lists 80,000 to 100,000 distinct CDR3 sequences; around 12% were seen once. This sample comprised whole blood, obtained in connection with sensitization to the hapten diphenylcyclopropenone (DPC). All receptors derive from a woman in her 40s with alopecia areata. Some clones in this sample may be carry-over from other donors' samples. The CDR3 runs from the conserved cysteine through the conserved F or W. D genes are given only for firm matches. Not all rows give a size; the values are once, few, many and, for expanded clones, a class.

V	D	J	size	DNA	CDR3
TRBV29-1	-	TRBJ2-2	few	TGCAGCCCACCGAGGGGAGGGAACACAGGGAAAGGCACCGGGGAGCTGTTTTTT	CSPPRGGNTGKGTGELFF
TRBV6-4	TRBD2	TRBJ2-3	-	TGTGCCAGCAGTGATTCCGGGACTAGCGGGGAAACGCAGTATTTT	CASSDSGTSGETQYF
TRBV6-2/TRBV6-3	-	TRBJ2-7	many	TGTGCCAGCAGTTACGACAGATACTACGAGCAGTACTTC	CASSYDRYYEQYF
TRBV7-3	-	TRBJ1-3	-	TGTGCCAGCAGCTTACCTCCCAGGGTGCGCTCTGGAAACACCATATATTTT	CASSLPPRVRSGNTIYF
TRBV6-2/TRBV6-3	-	TRBJ2-5	-	TGTGCCAGCACCCGACTTGGTAGAGGATACCAAGAGACCCAGTACTTC	CASTRLGRGYQETQYF
TRBV6-6	TRBD2	TRBJ2-1	-	TGTGCCAGCACCCCCGGGGGGTCCCACAATGAGCAGTTCTTC	CASTPGGSHNEQFF
TRBV7-9	TRBD2	TRBJ2-1	many	TGTGCCAGCAGCTTAGGAATGTGGGAGGGCCGTCAGGATGAGCAGTTCTTC	CASSLGMWEGRQDEQFF
TRBV28	TRBD2	TRBJ2-5	-	TGTGCCAGCAGTTCCAGCGGGAGATCAGAGACCCAGTACTTC	CASSSSGRSETQYF
TRBV9	-	TRBJ2-5	many	TGTGCCAGCAGTGTGCAGGAAGGAGAGACCCAGTACTTC	CASSVQEGETQYF
TRBV6-4	TRBD1	TRBJ2-2	many	TGTGCCAGCAGTGAGGGACAGGATAACACCGGGGAGCTGTTTTTT	CASSEGQDNTGELFF
TRBV11-1	-	TRBJ1-1	-	TGTGCCAGCAGCCGTTCCTGGGACACTGAAGCTTTCTTT	CASSRSWDTEAFF
TRBV7-3	-	TRBJ2-7	-	TGTGCCAGCAGCCCGACCGGACCCTCCGAGCAGTACTTC	CASSPTGPSEQYF
TRBV6-5	-	TRBJ1-2	few	TGTGCCAGCCGAGTGGGGGCGCGGCATGGCTACACCTTC	CASRVGARHGYTF
TRBV9	TRBD2	TRBJ2-1	-	TGTGCCAGCAGCGTAGCGACTAGCGGGAGTTGGGGTGAGCAGTTCTTC	CASSVATSGSWGEQFF
TRBV7-9	TRBD2	TRBJ2-3	few	TGTGCCAGCAGCCGCGACGGGACTAGCGGGAGAGATACGCAGTATTTT	CASSRDGTSGRDTQYF
TRBV10-3	-	TRBJ2-7	few	TGTGCCATCAAGAAGGCTCTAAGCTCCTACGAGCAGTACTTC	CAIKKALSSYEQYF
TRBV28	TRBD1	TRBJ2-7	-	TGTGCCAGCGGAGGACAGGGGTTATACGAGCAGTACTTC	CASGGQGLYEQYF
TRBV7-2	TRBD2	TRBJ2-1	few	TGTGCCAGCAGCCAGGTCGGCTCCGGGCTAGCGGGTCCCAATGAGCAGTTCTTC	CASSQVGSGLAGPNEQFF
TRBV29-1	TRBD1	TRBJ1-4	many	TGCAGCGTCGCCCTGGGACAGGCCACGAATGAAAAACTGTTTTTT	CSVALGQATNEKLFF
TRBV10-3	TRBD1	TRBJ2-3	many	TGTGCCATCAGGGACGGCCAGGGGGCCGATACGCAGTATTTT	CAIRDGQGADTQYF
TRBV12-3/TRBV12-4	-	TRBJ1-5	-	TGTGCCAGCAGTTTTCCTCCTGATCAGCCCCAGCATTTT	CASSFPPDQPQHF
TRBV12-3/TRBV12-4	-	TRBJ2-2	many	TGTGCCAGCGGTATCGCGGACACCGGGGAGCTGTTTTTT	CASGIADTGELFF
TRBV27	TRBD2	TRBJ2-7	-	TGTGCCAGCAGTTTATCCTCGGGACTACCTTTAGAGCAGTACTTC	CASSLSSGLPLEQYF
TRBV28	-	TRBJ2-7	few	TGTGCCAGCAGGGCTTCCTACGAGCAGTACTTC	CASRASYEQYF
TRBV27	-	TRBJ2-7	-	TGTGCCAGCAGAGGCCGGGGGACCGTCAACTACGAGCAGTACTTC	CASRGRGTVNYEQYF
TRBV29-1	-	TRBJ1-1	many	TGCAGTGTAGCGAACACTGAAGCTTTCTTT	CSVANTEAFF
TRBV20-1	-	TRBJ2-4	few	TGCAGTGCTAGAGATTGGGCTAGCGCGGAAAACATTCAGTACTTC	CSARDWASAENIQYF
TRBV7-2	-	TRBJ1-1	few	TGTGCCAGCAGCCAAATGGGGCTACTTGAAGCTTTCTTT	CASSQMGLLEAFF
TRBV28	-	TRBJ2-3	-	TGTGCCAGCAGTTCTGACGGCCCAGGGGTCACAGATACGCAGTATTTT	CASSSDGPGVTDTQYF
TRBV20-1	TRBD1	TRBJ1-6	-	TGCAGTGCTAGGGGGGACAGGGATTCACCCCTCCACTTT	CSARGDRDSPLHF
TRBV28	-	TRBJ2-1	many	TGTGCCAGCATGGCGACTATTGCCTACAATGAGCAGTTCTTC	CASMATIAYNEQFF
TRBV10-3	-	TRBJ2-3	few	TGTGCCTCGGCGGTGGGGAGACCCACAGATACGCAGTATTTT	CASAVGRPTDTQYF
TRBV20-1	TRBD2	TRBJ2-1	-	TGCAGTGCTCCCACGGGACTAGGGTACAATGAGCAGTTCTTC	CSAPTGLGYNEQFF
TRBV7-2	TRBD2	TRBJ2-5	many	TGTGCCAGCAGCTCGCAGCGGGGCGCCCAGTACTTC	CASSSQRGAQYF
TRBV7-2	-	TRBJ2-5	-	TGTGCCAGCAGCTTAGGGTATCACAGTCAAGAGACCCAGTACTTC	CASSLGYHSQETQYF
TRBV29-1	TRBD2	TRBJ2-7	-	TGCAGCGTTAGGGACTACCGTAATGTCGAGCAGTACTTC	CSVRDYRNVEQYF
TRBV20-1	-	TRBJ2-7	few	TGCAGTGCTTACCCGGCTAACCGGGACGGCTACGAGCAGTACTTC	CSAYPANRDGYEQYF
TRBV12-3/TRBV12-4	-	TRBJ2-7	few	TGTGCCAGCAGCAGGACATTCTCCTACGAGCAGTACTTC	CASSRTFSYEQYF
TRBV7-2	TRBD2	TRBJ2-7	-	TGTGCCAGCAGCTTAGCTGGGTCCGGGACTAGCGGGAACGAGCAGTACTTC	CASSLAGSGTSGNEQYF
TRBV11-2	-	TRBJ2-7	many	TGTGCCAGCAGACCCTGGTTGCAGGGAGCCACCTACGAGCAGTACTTC	CASRPWLQGATYEQYF
TRBV4-3	TRBD1	TRBJ2-1	many	TGCGCCAGCAGCCCCCGGGACAGGGGGATCTACAATGAGCAGTTCTTC	CASSPRDRGIYNEQFF
TRBV20-1	-	TRBJ1-3	many	TGCAGCGCTAACGTCTACGGGGCAGACGGAAACACCATATATTTT	CSANVYGADGNTIYF
TRBV6-2/TRBV6-3	TRBD1	TRBJ1-2	many	TGTGCCAGCAGTTACTCGAGGACAGGGGCGAACTATGGCTACACCTTC	CASSYSRTGANYGYTF
TRBV25-1	-	TRBJ2-3	-	TGTGCCAGCACGGGGGTTTATTCAGATACGCAGTATTTT	CASTGVYSDTQYF
TRBV28	-	TRBJ1-1	-	TGTGCCAGCGCCAGCGGGGCGCGGACTGAAGCTTTCTTT	CASASGARTEAFF
TRBV20-1	-	TRBJ2-1	many	TGCAGTGCTAGAGAACCCAGCGGGCAAAGCTCCTACAATGAGCAGTTCTTC	CSAREPSGQSSYNEQFF